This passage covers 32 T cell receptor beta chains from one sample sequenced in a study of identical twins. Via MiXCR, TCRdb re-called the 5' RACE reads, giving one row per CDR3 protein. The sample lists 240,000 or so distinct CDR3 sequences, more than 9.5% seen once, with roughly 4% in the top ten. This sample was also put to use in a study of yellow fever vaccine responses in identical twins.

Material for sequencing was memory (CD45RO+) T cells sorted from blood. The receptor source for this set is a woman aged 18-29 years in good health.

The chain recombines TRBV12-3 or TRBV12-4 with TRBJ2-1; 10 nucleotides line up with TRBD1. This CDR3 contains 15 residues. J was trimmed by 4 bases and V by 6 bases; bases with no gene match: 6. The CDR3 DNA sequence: TGTGCCAGCAGCCCAGGGACAGGGGTTTACAATGAGCAGTTCTTC. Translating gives CASSPGTGVYNEQFF.

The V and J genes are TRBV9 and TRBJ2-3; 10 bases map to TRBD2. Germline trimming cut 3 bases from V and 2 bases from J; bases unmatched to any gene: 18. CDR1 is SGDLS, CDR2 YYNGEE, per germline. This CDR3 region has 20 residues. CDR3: CASSGRRGLAGEVHTDTQYF. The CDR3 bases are TGTGCCAGCAGCGGCCGAAGAGGGCTAGCGGGAGAGGTGCACACAGATACGCAGTATTTT.

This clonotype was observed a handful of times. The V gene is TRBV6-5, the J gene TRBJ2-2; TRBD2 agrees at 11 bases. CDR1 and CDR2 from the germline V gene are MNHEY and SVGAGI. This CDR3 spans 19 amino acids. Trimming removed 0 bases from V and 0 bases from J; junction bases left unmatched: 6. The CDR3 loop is CASSYSRLAGHTNTGELFF. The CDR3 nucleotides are TGTGCCAGCAGTTACTCGAGACTAGCGGGGCACACGAACACCGGGGAGCTGTTTTTT.

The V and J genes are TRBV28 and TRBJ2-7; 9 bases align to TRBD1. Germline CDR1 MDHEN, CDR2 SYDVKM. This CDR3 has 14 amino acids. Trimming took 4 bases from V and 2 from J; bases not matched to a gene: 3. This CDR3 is CASSYTGGTYEQYF. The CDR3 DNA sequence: TGTGCCAGCAGTTATACAGGGGGCACCTACGAGCAGTACTTC.

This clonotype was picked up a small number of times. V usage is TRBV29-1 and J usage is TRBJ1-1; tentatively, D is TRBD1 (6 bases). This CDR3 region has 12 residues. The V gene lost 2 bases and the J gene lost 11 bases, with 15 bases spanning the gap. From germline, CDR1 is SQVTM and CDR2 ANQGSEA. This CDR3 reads CSVERGGSGAFF. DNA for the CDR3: TGCAGCGTTGAAAGGGGGGGCTCTGGGGCTTTCTTT.

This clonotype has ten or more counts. Written as DNA, the CDR3 is TGCGCCAGCAGGGTACAACCTAGCTACGAGCAGTACTTC. The encoded protein is CASRVQPSYEQYF. The V call is TRBV5-1, the J call TRBJ2-7; D unclear. The CDR3 has 13 amino acids. The germline V gene has CDR1 SGHRS and CDR2 YFSETQ. Trimming left V 5 bases short and J 3 bases short, with 12 bases between.

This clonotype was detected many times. This chain's CDR3 is CASSLGSTSYNEQFF. In nucleotides, the CDR3 is TGTGCCAGCAGTTTAGGATCGACAAGCTACAATGAGCAGTTCTTC. The rearrangement uses TRBV12-3 or TRBV12-4 and TRBJ2-1, with D uncertain. The V and J ends lost 1 base and 3 bases respectively, with 10 bases between them. This CDR3 is built from 15 residues.

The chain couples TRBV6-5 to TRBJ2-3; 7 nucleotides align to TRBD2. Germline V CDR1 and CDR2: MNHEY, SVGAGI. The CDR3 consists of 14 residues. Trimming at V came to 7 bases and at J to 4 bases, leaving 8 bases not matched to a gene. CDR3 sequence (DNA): TGTGCCAGCAAGTTGGCGGGGGTCTCAGATACGCAGTATTTT. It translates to CASKLAGVSDTQYF.

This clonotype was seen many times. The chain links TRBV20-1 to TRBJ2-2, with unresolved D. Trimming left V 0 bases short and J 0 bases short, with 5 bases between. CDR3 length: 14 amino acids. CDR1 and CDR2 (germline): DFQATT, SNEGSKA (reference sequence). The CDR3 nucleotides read TGCAGTGCTAGAGATTTAGCGAACACCGGGGAGCTGTTTTTT. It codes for CSARDLANTGELFF.

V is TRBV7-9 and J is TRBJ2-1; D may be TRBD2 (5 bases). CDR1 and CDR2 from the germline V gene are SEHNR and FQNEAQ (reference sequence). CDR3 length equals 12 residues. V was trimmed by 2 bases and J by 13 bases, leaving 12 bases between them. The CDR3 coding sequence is TGTGCCAGCAGCTTATCTAGCAGCCCACAGTTCTTC. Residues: CASSLSSSPQFF. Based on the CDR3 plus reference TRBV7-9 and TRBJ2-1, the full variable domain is DTGVSQNPRHKITKRGQNVTFRCDPISEHNRLYWYRQTLGQGPEFLTYFQNEAQLEKSRLLSDRFSAERPKGSFSTLEIQRTEQGDSAMYLCASSLSSSPQFFGPGTRLTVL.

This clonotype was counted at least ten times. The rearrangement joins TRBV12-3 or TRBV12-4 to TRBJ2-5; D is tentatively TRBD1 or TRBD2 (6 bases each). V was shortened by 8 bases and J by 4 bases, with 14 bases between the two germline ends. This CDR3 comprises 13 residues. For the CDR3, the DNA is TGTGCCAGCGGCGTTAAGGGGGGAGAGACCCAGTACTTC. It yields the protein CASGVKGGETQYF.

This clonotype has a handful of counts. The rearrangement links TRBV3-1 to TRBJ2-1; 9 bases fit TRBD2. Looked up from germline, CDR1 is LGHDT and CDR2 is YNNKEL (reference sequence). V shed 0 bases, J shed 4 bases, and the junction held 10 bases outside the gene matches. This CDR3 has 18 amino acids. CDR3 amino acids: CASSQDQVAGAPYNEQFF. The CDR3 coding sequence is TGTGCCAGCAGCCAAGATCAGGTAGCGGGGGCCCCTTACAATGAGCAGTTCTTC.

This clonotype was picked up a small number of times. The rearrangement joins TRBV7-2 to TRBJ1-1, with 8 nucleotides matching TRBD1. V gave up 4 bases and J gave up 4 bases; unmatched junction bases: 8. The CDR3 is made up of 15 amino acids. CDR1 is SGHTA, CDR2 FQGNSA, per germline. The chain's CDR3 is CASSWPDRVITEAFF. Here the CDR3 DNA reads TGTGCCAGCAGCTGGCCGGACAGGGTGATCACTGAAGCTTTCTTT.

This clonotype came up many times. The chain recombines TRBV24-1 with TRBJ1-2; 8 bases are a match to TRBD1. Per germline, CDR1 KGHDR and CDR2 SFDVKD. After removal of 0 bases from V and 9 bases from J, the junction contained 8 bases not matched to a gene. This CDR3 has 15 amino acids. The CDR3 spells CATSDLRQGAVRYTF. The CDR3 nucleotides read TGTGCCACCAGTGATTTGCGCCAGGGGGCTGTTCGCTACACCTTC.

CDR3 loop: CASSLMAVPDTQYF. The DNA for the CDR3 is TGTGCCAGCAGTTTAATGGCGGTGCCAGATACGCAGTATTTT. This sequence joins TRBV28 and TRBJ2-3; D is uncertain. The CDR3 has 14 amino acids. Trimming cost V 2 bases and J 4 bases, with 10 bases left between them. Per germline, CDR1 MDHEN and CDR2 SYDVKM.

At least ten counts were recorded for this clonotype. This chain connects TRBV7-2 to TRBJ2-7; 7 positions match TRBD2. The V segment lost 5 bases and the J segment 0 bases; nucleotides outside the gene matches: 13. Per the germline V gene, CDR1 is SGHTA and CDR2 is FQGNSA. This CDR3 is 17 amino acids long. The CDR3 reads CASSLKSPSGSSYEQYF. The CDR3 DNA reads TGTGCCAGCAGCCTCAAATCCCCTAGCGGTTCCTCCTACGAGCAGTACTTC.

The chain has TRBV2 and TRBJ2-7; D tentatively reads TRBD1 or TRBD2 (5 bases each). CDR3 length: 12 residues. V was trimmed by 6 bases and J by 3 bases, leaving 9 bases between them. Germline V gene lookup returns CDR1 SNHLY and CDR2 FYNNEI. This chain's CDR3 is CASRGENYEQYF. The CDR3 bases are TGTGCCAGCAGGGGGGAAAACTACGAGCAGTACTTC.

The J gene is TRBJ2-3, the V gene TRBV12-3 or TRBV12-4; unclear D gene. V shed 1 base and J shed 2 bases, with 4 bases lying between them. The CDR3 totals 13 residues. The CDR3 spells CASSLEITDTQYF. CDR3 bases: TGTGCCAGCAGTTTAGAGATCACAGATACGCAGTATTTT.

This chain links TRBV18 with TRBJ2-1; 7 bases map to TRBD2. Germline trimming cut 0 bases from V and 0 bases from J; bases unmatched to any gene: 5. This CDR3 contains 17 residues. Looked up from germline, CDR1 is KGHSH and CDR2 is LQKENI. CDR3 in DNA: TGTGCCAGCTCACCACCGGTGGGGGGGAGCTCCTACAATGAGCAGTTCTTC. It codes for CASSPPVGGSSYNEQFF.

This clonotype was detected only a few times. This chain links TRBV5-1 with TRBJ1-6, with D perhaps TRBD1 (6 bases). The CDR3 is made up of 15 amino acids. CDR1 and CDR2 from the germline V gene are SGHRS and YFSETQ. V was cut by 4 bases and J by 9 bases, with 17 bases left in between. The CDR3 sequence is CASSPQGNKGSPLHF. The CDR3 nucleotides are TGCGCCAGCAGCCCTCAGGGGAATAAGGGTTCACCCCTCCACTTT. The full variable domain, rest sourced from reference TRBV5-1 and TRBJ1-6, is KAGVTQTPRYLIKTRGQQVTLSCSPISGHRSVSWYQQTPGQGLQFLFEYFSETQRNKGNFPGRFSGRQFSNSRSEMNVSTLELGDSALYLCASSPQGNKGSPLHFGNGTRLTVT.

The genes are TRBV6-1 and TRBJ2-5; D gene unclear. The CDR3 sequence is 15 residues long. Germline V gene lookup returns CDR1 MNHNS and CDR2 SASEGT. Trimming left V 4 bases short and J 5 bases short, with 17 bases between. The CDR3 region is CASSATQTIRETQYF. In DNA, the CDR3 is TGTGCCAGCAGTGCGACTCAGACAATCCGGGAGACCCAGTACTTC.

The DNA for the CDR3 is TGTGCCAGCAGCAGGAACGTAGCGGGAGGATCAGATACGCAGTATTTT. Protein: CASSRNVAGGSDTQYF. V usage is TRBV7-9 and J usage is TRBJ2-3, with 10 bases that match TRBD2. Germline V gene lookup returns CDR1 SEHNR and CDR2 FQNEAQ (reference sequence). The V segment lost 5 bases and the J segment 4 bases; nucleotides outside the gene matches: 9. The CDR3 loop spans 16 amino acids.

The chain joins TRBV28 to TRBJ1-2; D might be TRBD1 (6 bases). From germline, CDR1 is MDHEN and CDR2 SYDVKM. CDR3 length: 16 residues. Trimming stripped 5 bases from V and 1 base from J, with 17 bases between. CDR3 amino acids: CASSRGGAAFNYGYTF. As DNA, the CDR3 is TGTGCCAGCAGTCGTGGGGGCGCGGCGTTTAACTATGGCTACACCTTC.

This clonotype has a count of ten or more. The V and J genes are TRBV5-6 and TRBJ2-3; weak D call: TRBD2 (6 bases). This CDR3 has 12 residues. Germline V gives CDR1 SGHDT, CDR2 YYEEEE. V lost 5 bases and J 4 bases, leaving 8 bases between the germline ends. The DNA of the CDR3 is TGTGCCAGCAGTCGCGGGGCAGATACGCAGTATTTT. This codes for CASSRGADTQYF.

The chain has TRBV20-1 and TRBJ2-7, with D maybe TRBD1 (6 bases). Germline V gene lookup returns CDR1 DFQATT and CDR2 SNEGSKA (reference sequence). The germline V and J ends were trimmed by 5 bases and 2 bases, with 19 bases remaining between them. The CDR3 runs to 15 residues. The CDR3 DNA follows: TGCAGTGCTCGTCTACCCCGACAGGCCGCCTACGAGCAGTACTTC. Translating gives CSARLPRQAAYEQYF.

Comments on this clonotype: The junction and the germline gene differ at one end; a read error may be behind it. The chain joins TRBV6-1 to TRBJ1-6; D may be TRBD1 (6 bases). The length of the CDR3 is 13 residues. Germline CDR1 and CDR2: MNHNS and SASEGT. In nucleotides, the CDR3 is TGTGCCAGTAGTGGACAGCTAAATTCACCCCTCCACTTT. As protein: CASSGQLNSPLHF.

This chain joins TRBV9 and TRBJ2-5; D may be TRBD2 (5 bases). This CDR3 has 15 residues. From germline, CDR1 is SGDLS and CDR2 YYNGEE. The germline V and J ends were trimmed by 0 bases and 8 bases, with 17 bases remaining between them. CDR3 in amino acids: CASSVAVGLESTQYF. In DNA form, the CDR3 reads TGTGCCAGCAGCGTAGCAGTAGGACTTGAGTCTACCCAGTACTTC. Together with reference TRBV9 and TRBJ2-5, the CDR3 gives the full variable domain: DSGVTQTPKHLITATGQRVTLRCSPRSGDLSVYWYQQSLDQGLQFLIQYYNGEERAKGNILERFSAQQFPDLHSELNLSSLELGDSALYFCASSVAVGLESTQYFGPGTRLLVL.

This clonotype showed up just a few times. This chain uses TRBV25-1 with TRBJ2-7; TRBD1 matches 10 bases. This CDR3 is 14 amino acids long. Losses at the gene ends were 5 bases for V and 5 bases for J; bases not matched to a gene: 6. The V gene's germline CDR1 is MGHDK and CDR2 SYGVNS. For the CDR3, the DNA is TGTGCCAGCAGTTCCGGGACAGGGGTGAACGAGCAGTACTTC. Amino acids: CASSSGTGVNEQYF.

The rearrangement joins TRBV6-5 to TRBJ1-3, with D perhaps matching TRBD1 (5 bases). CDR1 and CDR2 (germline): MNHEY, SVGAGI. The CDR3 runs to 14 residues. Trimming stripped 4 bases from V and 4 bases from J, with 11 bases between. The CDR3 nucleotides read TGTGCCAGCAGTTCGCAGGGTACGGGAAACACCATATATTTT. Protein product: CASSSQGTGNTIYF.

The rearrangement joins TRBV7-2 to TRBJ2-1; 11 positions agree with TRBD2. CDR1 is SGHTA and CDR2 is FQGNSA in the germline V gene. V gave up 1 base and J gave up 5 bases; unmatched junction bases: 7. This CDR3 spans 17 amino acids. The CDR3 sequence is CASSLVRLAGINNEQFF. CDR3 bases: TGTGCCAGCAGCTTAGTTCGACTAGCGGGAATTAACAATGAGCAGTTCTTC.

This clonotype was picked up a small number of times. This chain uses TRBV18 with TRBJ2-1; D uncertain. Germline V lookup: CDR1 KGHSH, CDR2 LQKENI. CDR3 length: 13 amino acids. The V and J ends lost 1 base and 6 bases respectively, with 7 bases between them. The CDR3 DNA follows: TGTGCCAGCTCACCACTACTGGGCAATGAGCAGTTCTTC. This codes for CASSPLLGNEQFF.

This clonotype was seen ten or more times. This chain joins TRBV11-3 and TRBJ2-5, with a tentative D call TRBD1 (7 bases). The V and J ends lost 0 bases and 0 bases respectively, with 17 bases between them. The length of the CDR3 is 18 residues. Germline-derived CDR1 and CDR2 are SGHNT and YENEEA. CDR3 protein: CASSLDGGGNTYQETQYF. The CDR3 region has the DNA TGTGCCAGCAGCTTAGATGGAGGGGGCAACACGTACCAAGAGACCCAGTACTTC.